This T cell receptor (beta chain) was recorded in a study of cytomegalovirus exposure and HLA in healthy donors. PCR was performed using 60 Vbeta and 13 Jbeta primers. Sequenced by immunoSEQ multiplex PCR; TCRdb stores in-frame clones only, minus some. Its table lists about 33,000 clones. As for this clone: What it binds is not known.

The CDR3 runs 15 residues. Trimming pared 2 bases from V and 2 bases from J, leaving 16 bases between. The germline CDR1 and CDR2 sequences are GTSNPN and SVGIG (reference sequence). Findings and limits, study-wide: CMV antigen specificity was confirmed in vitro for a few CMV-associated chains.

The TCR was taken from a man in his forties or fifties in good health and CMV-seronegative. The specimen sequenced was PBMCs. V is TRBV30 and J is TRBJ2-7, with a possible D match to TRBD1 (6 bases). The CDR3 protein is CAWSFRDTFAYEQYF. CDR3 DNA sequence: TGTGCCTGGAGTTTCCGGGACACCTTCGCCTACGAGCAGTACTTC.